The 27 T cell receptor beta chains below come from one sample, sequenced in a study of blood T cell repertoires in COVID-19. Assay: immunoSEQ multiplex PCR; the TCRdb copy retains only in-frame clones and omits some. The sample contains about 280,000 clones, around 86% of which appear only once. The sequenced material came from peripheral blood. The receptors were gathered from a woman in her 30s with active or convalescent COVID-19.

The chain recombines TRBV28 with TRBJ2-1; the D gene is possibly TRBD2 (7 bases). The CDR3 consists of 15 residues. Trimming removed 6 bases at V and 10 bases at J, with 22 bases between. Germline CDR1 is MDHEN and CDR2 is SYDVKM. The CDR3 reads CASSLGTYKGGEQFF. The CDR3 region has the DNA TGTGCCAGCAGCTTGGGGACTTATAAGGGGGGGGAGCAGTTCTTC. Variable domain in full (rest from reference TRBV28 and TRBJ2-1): DVKVTQSSRYLVKRTGEKVFLECVQDMDHENMFWYRQDPGLGLRLIYFSYDVKMKEKGDIPEGYSVSREKKERFSLILESASTNQTSMYLCASSLGTYKGGEQFFGPGTRLTVL.

The DNA for the CDR3 is TGCGCCAGCAGCCAAGAGGGGGGGGACCCCTACGAGCAGTACTTC. Its translation is CASSQEGGDPYEQYF. The chain employs TRBV4-1 and TRBJ2-7; 7 bases match TRBD2. The trim removed 0 bases at V and 2 bases at J, leaving 4 bases unmatched. Germline V lookup: CDR1 MGHRA, CDR2 YSYEKL. This CDR3 contains 15 residues.

The chain links TRBV30 to TRBJ1-1; D ambiguous. The V gene lost 3 bases and the J gene lost 3 bases, with 23 bases spanning the gap. CDR1 GTSNPN and CDR2 SVGIG come from the germline V gene (reference sequence). This CDR3 has 17 residues. The CDR3 DNA sequence: TGTGCCTGGAGGGGAGGACTTACGGCCGGGAGATACACTGAAGCTTTCTTT. Translation gives CAWRGGLTAGRYTEAFF.

The V and J genes are TRBV5-6 and TRBJ2-3; TRBD2 matches 8 bases. Trimming took 6 bases from V and 2 from J; bases not matched to a gene: 11. The CDR3 spans 16 residues. The V gene's germline CDR1 is SGHDT and CDR2 YYEEEE. CDR3 bases: TGTGCCAGCACCTGGGGAGCGGGGGATTTCACAGATACGCAGTATTTT. This sequence encodes CASTWGAGDFTDTQYF.

This chain links TRBV7-8 with TRBJ1-5; tentative D call: TRBD1 (6 bases). V lost 5 bases and J 7 bases, leaving 18 bases between the germline ends. The CDR3 runs to 15 residues. Germline values: CDR1 SGHVS, CDR2 FQNEAQ. The CDR3 region is CASSARDKLEQPQHF. The CDR3 DNA follows: TGTGCCAGCAGCGCTCGGGACAAACTGGAACAGCCCCAGCATTTT. Based on the CDR3 plus reference TRBV7-8 and TRBJ1-5, the full variable domain is GAGVSQSPRYKVAKRGQDVALRCDPISGHVSLFWYQQALGQGPEFLTYFQNEAQLDKSGLPSDRFFAERPEGSVSTLKIQRTQQEDSAVYLCASSARDKLEQPQHFGDGTRLSIL.

The chain recombines TRBV30 with TRBJ1-6; weak D call: TRBD1 (6 bases). V shed 6 bases and J shed 4 bases, with 10 bases lying between them. CDR1 and CDR2 from the germline V gene are GTSNPN and SVGIG (reference sequence). The CDR3 loop spans 13 amino acids. The CDR3 here is CACPGEYNSPLHF. The CDR3 DNA is TGTGCCTGTCCAGGGGAATATAATTCACCCCTCCACTTT.

The rearrangement joins TRBV6-5 to TRBJ1-5; D is unresolved. Germline V CDR1 and CDR2: MNHEY, SVGAGI. This CDR3 is 13 amino acids long. The germline V and J ends were trimmed by 7 bases and 7 bases, with 14 bases remaining between them. CDR3 bases: TGTGCCAGCACTAGGAATGAGGGACAGCCCCAGCATTTT. This codes for CASTRNEGQPQHF.

The V and J genes are TRBV19 and TRBJ2-3, with D hard to call. The CDR3 covers 13 residues. Germline V gene lookup returns CDR1 LNHDA and CDR2 SQIVND (reference sequence). V shed 2 bases and J shed 7 bases, with 10 bases lying between them. In DNA form, the CDR3 reads TGTGCCAGTAGTATAACAGCCGCCAATACGCAGTATTTT. Translating it yields CASSITAANTQYF.

This chain's CDR3 is CASSQDLYGERSPLHF. The CDR3 coding sequence is TGCGCCAGCAGCCAAGATCTCTACGGGGAACGGTCACCCCTCCACTTT. The chain links TRBV4-3 to TRBJ1-6; D is unresolved. Trimming took 0 bases from V and 10 from J, leaving 16 bases between them. Germline CDR1 reads LGHNA; CDR2 reads YSLEER. The CDR3 length is 16 residues.

The V call is TRBV6-4, the J call TRBJ2-3, with 7 bases that match TRBD2. The CDR3 is 14 amino acids. CDR1 is MRHNA and CDR2 is SNTAGT in the germline V gene. V gave up 4 bases and J gave up 6 bases; unmatched junction bases: 7. The DNA for the CDR3 is TGTGCCAGCAGTGCGGGCGGGGGTGTGGATACGCAGTATTTT. It encodes CASSAGGGVDTQYF.

The J gene is TRBJ2-7, the V gene TRBV24-1; D uncertain. The CDR3 contains 13 residues. Germline lookup yields CDR1 KGHDR and CDR2 SFDVKD. Between the trimmed V and J ends, which lost 5 bases and 0 bases, there was a span of 7 bases. The CDR3 reads CATSVGSSYEQYF. In DNA, the CDR3 is TGTGCCACCAGTGTTGGCAGCTCCTACGAGCAGTACTTC.

The chain uses TRBV7-9 and TRBJ2-5; 7 bases agree with TRBD2. This CDR3 contains 13 residues. Losses at the gene ends were 4 bases for V and 2 bases for J; bases not matched to a gene: 1. The germline CDR1 and CDR2 sequences are SEHNR and FQNEAQ (reference sequence). CDR3 bases: TGTGCCAGCAGCTCTAGCGGACAAGAGACCCAGTACTTC. Its translation: CASSSSGQETQYF.

The V call is TRBV18, the J call TRBJ1-2; D unresolved. The V gene lost 0 bases and the J gene lost 3 bases, with 14 bases spanning the gap. Germline lookup yields CDR1 KGHSH and CDR2 LQKENI. The CDR3 is made up of 16 amino acids. The CDR3 protein is CASSPPGRAGDYGYTF. The CDR3 DNA follows: TGTGCCAGCTCACCACCCGGACGCGCCGGGGACTATGGCTACACCTTC.

The V and J genes are TRBV7-2 and TRBJ2-2; TRBD2 aligns across 13 bases. J lost 8 bases, V lost 5 bases, and 8 bases had no gene match. Per the germline V gene, CDR1 is SGHTA and CDR2 is FQGNSA. This CDR3 spans 16 amino acids. CDR3 in DNA: TGTGCCAGCAGCCCGCCCACTAGCGGGGGGGTTGGGGAGCTGTTTTTT. Its translation is CASSPPTSGGVGELFF.

The J gene is TRBJ1-6, the V gene TRBV28, with a weak D call TRBD1 (5 bases). The CDR3 length is 17 residues. CDR1 is MDHEN, CDR2 SYDVKM, per germline. Trimming took off 7 bases at V and 6 bases at J, with 22 bases between the two ends. CDR3 in amino acids: CASNEGQAGRGNSPLHF. The CDR3 coding sequence is TGTGCCAGCAATGAGGGGCAAGCGGGGCGCGGTAATTCACCCCTCCACTTT.

This clone appeared a single time. The chain combines TRBV12-3 or TRBV12-4 with TRBJ1-1; D unresolved. The CDR3 has 13 residues. The V end lost 1 base, the J end lost 4 bases, and 7 bases lay between the germline ends. The CDR3 DNA sequence: TGTGCCAGCAGTTTAGAACAGATCACTGAAGCTTTCTTT. Encoded protein: CASSLEQITEAFF.

The V call is TRBV2, the J call TRBJ2-1, with 10 bases lining up with TRBD1. The CDR3 totals 14 residues. V dropped 4 bases and J dropped 7; count of bases not matched to a gene: 4. CDR1 and CDR2 from the germline V gene are SNHLY and FYNNEI. CDR3 residues: CASSAGQGWNEQFF. As DNA, the CDR3 is TGTGCCAGCAGTGCGGGACAGGGGTGGAATGAGCAGTTCTTC.

CDR3: CASSATDYGYTF. The CDR3 region has the DNA TGCGCCAGCAGTGCTACAGACTATGGCTACACCTTC. The rearrangement joins TRBV10-2 to TRBJ1-2; D is undetermined. CDR1 WSHSY and CDR2 SAAADI come from the germline V gene. There are 12 residues in the CDR3. Trimming stripped 4 bases from V and 3 bases from J, with 6 bases between.

This clone has only a few counts. The genes are TRBV19 and TRBJ1-1, with D unclear. The ends were cut back, 3 bases at V and 1 base at J, with 12 bases in the middle. Germline V gene lookup returns CDR1 LNHDA and CDR2 SQIVND (reference sequence). CDR3 length equals 15 residues. The CDR3 loop reads CASSIVAHQNTEAFF. CDR3 bases: TGTGCCAGTAGTATTGTCGCGCATCAGAACACTGAAGCTTTCTTT.

The J gene is TRBJ1-2, the V gene TRBV6-5; possible D gene TRBD1, 5 bases. Trimming removed 0 bases from V and 5 bases from J, with 10 bases in between. Germline V gene lookup returns CDR1 MNHEY and CDR2 SVGAGI. The CDR3 is made up of 14 amino acids. CDR3 sequence reads: CASSYSPAGYGYTF. The CDR3 DNA reads as TGTGCCAGCAGTTACTCGCCGGCAGGGTATGGCTACACCTTC.

This clone was counted only a few times. The chain employs TRBV20-1 and TRBJ2-5; D gene ambiguous. This CDR3 contains 12 residues. Germline lookup yields CDR1 DFQATT and CDR2 SNEGSKA (reference sequence). The V and J ends lost 3 bases and 2 bases respectively, with 7 bases between them. The CDR3 spells CSASGRQETQYF. The CDR3 bases are TGCAGTGCTAGTGGCAGGCAAGAGACCCAGTACTTC.

The chain combines TRBV19 with TRBJ1-1, with TRBD1 as a possible D gene (5 bases). V lost 4 bases to trimming and J lost 2 bases, with 11 bases between them. This CDR3 is built from 14 residues. Germline V CDR1 and CDR2: LNHDA, SQIVND (reference sequence). Here the CDR3 DNA reads TGTGCCAGTAGTACAAGACAGCTCAACACTGAAGCTTTCTTT. The encoded protein is CASSTRQLNTEAFF.

J is TRBJ1-2 and V is TRBV2, with D tentatively TRBD1 (5 bases). CDR1 SNHLY and CDR2 FYNNEI come from the germline V gene. This CDR3 region has 13 residues. The germline V and J ends were trimmed by 7 bases and 6 bases, with 15 bases remaining between them. CDR3 in DNA: TGTGCCAGCAACGAGCAGGGTATCAATGGCTACACCTTC. The encoded protein is CASNEQGINGYTF.

In nucleotides, the CDR3 is TGTGCCTGGAGTGCCTCCCGGGACAGCTATAGCAATCAGCCCCAGCATTTT. Translation gives CAWSASRDSYSNQPQHF. V gene TRBV30 combines with J gene TRBJ1-5, with 7 bases identical to TRBD1. The CDR3 extends over 17 amino acids. The germline V gene has CDR1 GTSNPN and CDR2 SVGIG (reference sequence). J gave up 0 bases and V 1 base, and 9 bases lay outside the gene matches.

The V gene is TRBV2, the J gene TRBJ1-1; D ambiguous. The ends were cut back, 6 bases at V and 7 bases at J, with 6 bases in the middle. The CDR3 is 10 residues long. Germline CDR1 SNHLY, CDR2 FYNNEI. CDR3 coding DNA: TGTGCCAGCAGCCTTATTGAAGCTTTCTTT. It specifies CASSLIEAFF.

The chain recombines TRBV7-2 with TRBJ2-1; D remains unclear. This CDR3 has 13 amino acids. Between the trimmed V and J ends, which lost 6 bases and 5 bases, there was a span of 11 bases. Germline V gene lookup returns CDR1 SGHTA and CDR2 FQGNSA. The CDR3 nucleotides read TGTGCCAGCAGTTATCGACTCAACAATGAGCAGTTCTTC. Its translation is CASSYRLNNEQFF.

The chain has TRBV6-2 or TRBV6-3 and TRBJ1-1, with TRBD1 as a possible D gene (5 bases). V shed 5 bases and J shed 3 bases, with 19 bases lying between them. Germline assignment: CDR1 MNHEY and CDR2 SVGEGT. CDR3 size: 16 residues. CDR3 DNA sequence: TGTGCCAGCAGTACAGACAGCCGTACGGGGGACACTGAAGCTTTCTTT. As protein: CASSTDSRTGDTEAFF.